This T cell receptor (beta chain) was recorded in a study of T-cell memory formation after mild COVID-19. The wider study: The two donors had largely donor-specific TCR clusters. Study outcomes and limitations: Researchers could not confirm that second-wave clones peaking on day 37 targeted SARS-CoV-2. Mainly CM and EM harbored the contracting CD4+ clones; mainly EMRA harbored the CD8+ ones.

TCRdb redid the calling of the 5' RACE reads with MiXCR, one entry per CDR3 protein. This sample has 350,000 to 500,000 distinct CDR3 sequences, with roughly 20% found just once. The CDR3 covers 15 residues. Unmatched junction bases numbered 8, after V lost 6 bases and J lost 6 bases. Germline V gene data show CDR1 as SNHLY and CDR2 as FYNNEI. Of note for this clonotype: Its antigen is not known.

Sequenced sample: PBMCs or a T cell subset sorted from them (not recorded which). J is TRBJ2-2 and V is TRBV2; 9 bases fit TRBD1. This receptor was taken from an adult woman who had mild COVID-19 (a few samples of this study predate the infection). Cell type and time point are not known. The CDR3 is CASSSGTGIPGELFF. CDR3 nucleotide sequence: TGTGCCAGCAGCTCCGGGACAGGGATCCCCGGGGAGCTGTTTTTT.